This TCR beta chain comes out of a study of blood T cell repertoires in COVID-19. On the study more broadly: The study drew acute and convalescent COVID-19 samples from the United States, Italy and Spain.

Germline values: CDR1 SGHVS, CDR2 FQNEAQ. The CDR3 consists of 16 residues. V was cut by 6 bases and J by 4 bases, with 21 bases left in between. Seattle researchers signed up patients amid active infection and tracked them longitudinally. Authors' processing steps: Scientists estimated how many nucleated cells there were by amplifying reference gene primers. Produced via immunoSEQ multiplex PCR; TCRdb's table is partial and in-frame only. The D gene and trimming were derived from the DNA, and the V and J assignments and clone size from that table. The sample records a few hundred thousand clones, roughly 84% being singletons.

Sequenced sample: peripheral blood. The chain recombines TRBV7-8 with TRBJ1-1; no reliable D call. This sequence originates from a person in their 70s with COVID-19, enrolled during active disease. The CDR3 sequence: CASSHTLGGIGTEAFF. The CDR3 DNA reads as TGTGCCAGCAGTCATACTTTGGGAGGGATAGGCACTGAAGCTTTCTTT.